This passage covers 7 T cell receptor beta chains from one sample sequenced in a study of beta chain features in type 1 diabetes. Findings and limits, study-wide: All four CD4+ subsets from Type 1 diabetes patients carried moderately but significantly shorter TCRB CDR3s.

Expressed TCRB transcripts were sequenced because the entire RNA isolate underwent reverse transcription. Assay used: immunoSEQ multiplex PCR; TCRdb lists only in-frame clones, some missing. The data show fewer than 350,000 clones, with roughly 15% seen just once and less than 0.02% held by the top ten. Antigen specificity for these receptors is unknown. What was sequenced was naive CD4+ T cells from blood. These receptors came from a man younger than 30 with type 1 diabetes.

This clone was observed a single time. The chain employs TRBV9 and TRBJ2-3; a weak D match, TRBD2 (7 bases). V was pared by 3 bases and J by 4 bases, with 18 bases between. The CDR3 consists of 16 residues. The V gene's germline CDR1 is SGDLS and CDR2 YYNGEE. CDR3: CASSAPPGGYADTQYF. CDR3 nucleotides: TGTGCCAGCAGCGCCCCCCCGGGGGGCTACGCAGATACGCAGTATTTT.

The rearrangement links TRBV7-8 to TRBJ2-5, with 8 bases aligning to TRBD1. Germline V gene data show CDR1 as SGHVS and CDR2 as FQNEAQ. This CDR3 region has 18 residues. Germline trimming cut 5 bases from V and 6 bases from J; bases unmatched to any gene: 20. The CDR3 protein is CASSQRSPFQGARKTQYF. The CDR3 nucleotides read TGTGCCAGCAGCCAACGAAGCCCCTTCCAGGGGGCGCGTAAGACCCAGTACTTC.

The rearrangement uses TRBV9 and TRBJ2-2; the D gene is possibly TRBD2 (6 bases). From germline, CDR1 is SGDLS and CDR2 YYNGEE. V lost 4 bases to trimming and J lost 5 bases, with 21 bases between them. There are 17 residues in the CDR3. The CDR3 loop is CASSSRVGRGKTGELFF. CDR3 DNA sequence: TGTGCCAGCAGCTCTCGCGTCGGGAGAGGAAAGACCGGGGAGCTGTTTTTT.

This clone was recorded a few times. The chain links TRBV9 to TRBJ1-2; 10 bases agree with TRBD1. After removal of 0 bases from V and 3 bases from J, the junction contained 2 bases not matched to a gene. Germline V gene lookup returns CDR1 SGDLS and CDR2 YYNGEE. The CDR3 runs 15 residues. The CDR3 DNA sequence: TGTGCCAGCAGCGTAGTTGGGACAGGGGACTATGGCTACACCTTC. Its translation is CASSVVGTGDYGYTF.

This clone has only a few counts. One end of the junction does not line up with germline, which may come from a read error. The J gene is TRBJ2-3, the V gene TRBV5-4; 13 positions match TRBD2. Germline loops: CDR1 SGHNT, CDR2 YYREEE (reference sequence). CDR3 length equals 13 residues. The CDR3 loop reads CASSPGKGLAGWF. As DNA, the CDR3 is TGTGCCAGCAGCCCAGGAAAGGGACTAGCGGGATGGTTT. Complete variable domain (other parts from reference TRBV5-4 and TRBJ2-3): ETGVTQSPTHLIKTRGQQVTLRCSSQSGHNTVSWYQQALGQGPQFIFQYYREEENGRGNFPPRFSGLQFPNYSSELNVNALELDDSALYLCASSPGKGLAGWFGPGTRLTVL.

The chain carries TRBV7-2 and TRBJ2-7, with D maybe TRBD1 (6 bases). V was pared by 1 base and J by 1 base, with 8 bases between. CDR3 length: 14 residues. From germline, CDR1 is SGHTA and CDR2 FQGNSA. The DNA of the CDR3 is TGTGCCAGCAGCTTAGTGGGGGCTTCCTACGAGCAGTACTTC. This translates into CASSLVGASYEQYF. Looking up the rest from reference TRBV7-2 and TRBJ2-7 gives the full variable domain: GAGVSQSPSNKVTEKGKDVELRCDPISGHTALYWYRQSLGQGLEFLIYFQGNSAPDKSGLPSDRFSAERTGGSVSTLTIQRTQQEDSAVYLCASSLVGASYEQYFGPGTRLTVT.

This chain connects TRBV4-3 to TRBJ2-3; maybe TRBD1 (6 bases). Trimming pared 0 bases from V and 3 bases from J, leaving 16 bases between. Germline loops: CDR1 LGHNA, CDR2 YSLEER. This CDR3 has 17 residues. CDR3 loop: CASSQEGWGLGTDTQYF. The DNA for the CDR3 is TGCGCCAGCAGCCAAGAGGGCTGGGGGCTTGGGACAGATACGCAGTATTTT.